The next 20 T cell receptor beta chains were all read from a single sample in a study of OX40 agonist ivuxolimab in advanced cancers. Sequencing was performed with immunoSEQ multiplex PCR; in TCRdb, only in-frame clones are kept and a portion is missing. The sample holds about 60,000 clones, roughly nine tenths seen once. The sequenced sample was CD4+ or CD8+ T cells sorted from blood, obtained in a trial of the OX40 agonist ivuxolimab. These receptors originate from an adult with an advanced solid tumor such as melanoma, head and neck, liver or kidney cancer.

This clone was detected only once. This chain connects TRBV7-3 to TRBJ2-5; possibly TRBD2 for D (5 bases). Germline V gene lookup returns CDR1 SGHTA and CDR2 FQGTGA. The CDR3 has 14 residues. The V gene lost 4 bases and the J gene lost 1 base, with 10 bases spanning the gap. CDR3 protein: CASSSGLSQETQYF. The CDR3 DNA is TGTGCCAGCAGCTCCGGACTGAGCCAAGAGACCCAGTACTTC.

The table lists this clone with a few counts. V is TRBV7-2 and J is TRBJ2-7; TRBD2 is a possible D gene (6 bases). The CDR3 loop spans 14 amino acids. Deletions cut 3 bases from V and 4 bases from J, with 13 bases between. CDR1 SGHTA and CDR2 FQGNSA come from the germline V gene. This CDR3 reads CASSLGTETYEQYF. DNA for the CDR3: TGTGCCAGCAGCTTGGGGACTGAAACTTACGAGCAGTACTTC.

A single count supports this clone. The chain recombines TRBV28 with TRBJ1-4; the D is unclear. The CDR3 has 14 amino acids. V gave up 5 bases and J gave up 2 bases, with 9 bases separating them. The germline gives CDR1 MDHEN, CDR2 SYDVKM. DNA of the CDR3: TGTGCCAGCAGTCCCCACTCCACTAATGAAAAACTGTTTTTT. It specifies CASSPHSTNEKLFF.

This rearrangement joins TRBV9 to TRBJ2-2; D not resolved. Trimming removed 0 bases at V and 7 bases at J, with 4 bases between. CDR1 SGDLS and CDR2 YYNGEE come from the germline V gene. The CDR3 is made up of 12 amino acids. The CDR3 DNA reads TGTGCCAGCAGCGTAGAGGGCGGGGAGCTGTTTTTT. It yields the protein CASSVEGGELFF.

J is TRBJ2-7 and V is TRBV7-2; D is tentatively TRBD1 or TRBD2 (5 bases each). Trimming removed 3 bases from V and 5 bases from J, with 17 bases in between. Germline V gene data show CDR1 as SGHTA and CDR2 as FQGNSA. The CDR3 is made up of 15 amino acids. CDR3 bases: TGTGCCAGCAGCTTTCTCATAGAGGGGACCCACGAGCAGTACTTC. Amino acid sequence: CASSFLIEGTHEQYF.

A single count supports this clone. The gene calls are TRBV5-1 and TRBJ2-1, with D possibly TRBD1 on 6 matching bases. The V end was cut by 4 bases, the J end by 5 bases, with 19 bases between. The CDR3 is made up of 16 amino acids. Germline assignment: CDR1 SGHRS and CDR2 YFSETQ. The chain's CDR3 is CASSALQGLANNEQFF. Written as DNA, the CDR3 is TGCGCCAGCAGCGCTTTACAGGGTTTGGCTAACAATGAGCAGTTCTTC.

V gene TRBV6-1 combines with J gene TRBJ2-1; 11 bases are shared with TRBD2. Germline CDR1 is MNHNS and CDR2 is SASEGT. V gave up 3 bases and J gave up 7 bases; unmatched junction bases: 14. The CDR3 loop spans 18 amino acids. The CDR3 coding sequence is TGTGCCAGCAGTGACCGGGGTGTAGCGGGAGGGCCGGAGAATGAGCAGTTCTTC. Amino acid sequence: CASSDRGVAGGPENEQFF.

The chain employs TRBV4-1 and TRBJ2-5; tentative D call: TRBD2 (5 bases). This CDR3 has 14 amino acids. The germline gives CDR1 MGHRA, CDR2 YSYEKL. V lost 0 bases and J 4 bases, leaving 9 bases between the germline ends. The CDR3 sequence is CASSQDWTSETQYF. The CDR3 bases are TGCGCCAGCAGCCAAGATTGGACTTCAGAGACCCAGTACTTC.

The rearrangement uses TRBV4-2 and TRBJ1-2, with 9 positions matching TRBD1. Trimming took 0 bases from V and 4 from J; bases not matched to a gene: 9. CDR1 is LGHNA and CDR2 is YNFKEQ in the germline V gene. This CDR3 is 17 amino acids long. As DNA, the CDR3 is TGTGCCAGCAGCCAAGACCTCACAGGGGGCCGGAGCTATGGCTACACCTTC. Translation: CASSQDLTGGRSYGYTF.

Only one count was recorded for this clone. This chain links TRBV7-3 with TRBJ2-7; D remains unclear. Germline CDR1 is SGHTA and CDR2 is FQGTGA. V lost 2 bases and J lost 3, with 8 bases in between. This CDR3 comprises 13 residues. The CDR3 DNA sequence: TGTGCCAGCAGCTTAGGTAGTTTCTACGAGCAGTACTTC. As protein: CASSLGSFYEQYF.

This clone was seen a single time. J is TRBJ2-1 and V is TRBV29-1; 10 bases line up with TRBD2. The CDR3 is 14 amino acids. The germline V gene encodes CDR1 SQVTM and CDR2 ANQGSEA. V dropped 4 bases and J dropped 9; count of bases not matched to a gene: 9. The CDR3 DNA is TGCAGCGTTGGTATGGCTAGCGGGGGTGGTGAGCAGTTCTTC. Translated, it gives CSVGMASGGGEQFF.

This CDR3 reads CASSLAGTGTNEKLFF. Written as DNA, the CDR3 is TGTGCCAGCAGCTTGGCTGGGACAGGGACTAATGAAAAACTGTTTTTT. The chain recombines TRBV5-5 with TRBJ1-4, with TRBD1 identical over 9 bases. Germline lookup yields CDR1 SGHKS and CDR2 YYEKEE (reference sequence). The CDR3 has 16 amino acids. Trimming took 0 bases from V and 2 from J; bases not matched to a gene: 2.

The rearrangement uses TRBV2 and TRBJ1-5; possibly TRBD1 for D (5 bases). Trimming pared 6 bases from V and 1 base from J, leaving 10 bases between. In germline, CDR1 is SNHLY, CDR2 FYNNEI. The CDR3 consists of 14 residues. The CDR3 DNA reads as TGTGCCAGCAGACCTGACAGCAGCAATCAGCCCCAGCATTTT. Residues: CASRPDSSNQPQHF.

V and J are TRBV19 and TRBJ2-5; TRBD1 aligns across 8 bases. Trimming cost V 6 bases and J 6 bases; bases outside gene matches: 9. Per the germline V gene, CDR1 is LNHDA and CDR2 is SQIVND (reference sequence). The CDR3 is made up of 14 amino acids. For the CDR3, the DNA is TGTGCCAGTAGCACGGACAGGGATGGAAAGACCCAGTACTTC. As protein: CASSTDRDGKTQYF.

The V and J genes are TRBV6-1 and TRBJ1-1; D may be TRBD1 (5 bases). The germline V and J ends were trimmed by 0 bases and 3 bases, with 5 bases remaining between them. From germline, CDR1 is MNHNS and CDR2 SASEGT. This CDR3 contains 13 residues. CDR3 coding DNA: TGTGCCAGCAGTGAAGCGGGGGACACTGAAGCTTTCTTT. Protein product: CASSEAGDTEAFF.

J is TRBJ2-7 and V is TRBV27; TRBD2 agrees at 7 bases. Germline V gives CDR1 MNHEY, CDR2 SMNVEV (reference sequence). This CDR3 spans 15 amino acids. V dropped 3 bases and J dropped 6; count of bases not matched to a gene: 11. In DNA form, the CDR3 reads TGTGCCAGCAGTTTGAGGCTTCCCGGGAGGTCCGAGCAGTACTTC. Residues: CASSLRLPGRSEQYF.

The genes are TRBV5-6 and TRBJ2-5, with 9 bases lining up with TRBD2. This CDR3 spans 14 amino acids. CDR1 is SGHDT, CDR2 YYEEEE, per germline. The J segment lost 4 bases and the V segment lost 0 bases, leaving 1 base of the junction unmatched. The chain's CDR3 is CASSLELAGETQYF. The CDR3 DNA sequence: TGTGCCAGCAGCTTGGAACTAGCGGGAGAGACCCAGTACTTC.

The J gene is TRBJ2-1, the V gene TRBV7-9, with 13 bases identical to TRBD2. The ends lost 1 base at V and 1 base at J; junction bases unmatched: 7. The germline gives CDR1 SEHNR, CDR2 FQNEAQ (reference sequence). The CDR3 covers 19 residues. The CDR3 nucleotides are TGTGCCAGCAGCTTAGGGACTAGCGGGGGCCTAGGGTCCTACAATGAGCAGTTCTTC. It encodes CASSLGTSGGLGSYNEQFF.

The CDR3 protein is CASSLGLSSVELFF. The CDR3 DNA reads TGTGCCAGCAGCTTAGGATTGAGTAGCGTGGAGCTGTTTTTT. The chain links TRBV7-2 to TRBJ2-2; tentatively, D is TRBD2 (5 bases). The germline V gene encodes CDR1 SGHTA and CDR2 FQGNSA. The CDR3 spans 14 residues. The V end was cut by 1 base, the J end by 10 bases, with 13 bases between.

The chain recombines TRBV2 with TRBJ2-2; no clear D. The CDR3 is 14 amino acids. Germline CDR1 SNHLY, CDR2 FYNNEI. V was cut by 1 base and J by 6 bases, with 9 bases left in between. For the CDR3, the DNA is TGTGCCAGCAGTGAAGTTCAGATTCCCGGGGAGCTGTTTTTT. Translating it yields CASSEVQIPGELFF. The full variable domain, rest sourced from reference TRBV2 and TRBJ2-2, is EPEVTQTPSHQVTQMGQEVILRCVPISNHLYFYWYRQILGQKVEFLVSFYNNEISEKSEIFDDQFSVERPDGSNFTLKIRSTKLEDSAMYFCASSEVQIPGELFFGEGSRLTVL.